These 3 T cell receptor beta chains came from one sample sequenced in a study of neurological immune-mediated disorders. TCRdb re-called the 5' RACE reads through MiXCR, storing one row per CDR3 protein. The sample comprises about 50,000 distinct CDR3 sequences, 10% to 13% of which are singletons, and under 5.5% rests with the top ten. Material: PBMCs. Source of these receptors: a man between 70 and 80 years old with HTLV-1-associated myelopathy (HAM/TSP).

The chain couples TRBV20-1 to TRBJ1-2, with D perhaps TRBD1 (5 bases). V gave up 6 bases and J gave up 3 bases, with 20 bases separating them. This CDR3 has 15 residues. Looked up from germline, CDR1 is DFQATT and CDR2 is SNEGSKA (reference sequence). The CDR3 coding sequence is TGCAGTGCAATTCACTCCTTGCGGGACGACTATGGCTACACCTTC. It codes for CSAIHSLRDDYGYTF.

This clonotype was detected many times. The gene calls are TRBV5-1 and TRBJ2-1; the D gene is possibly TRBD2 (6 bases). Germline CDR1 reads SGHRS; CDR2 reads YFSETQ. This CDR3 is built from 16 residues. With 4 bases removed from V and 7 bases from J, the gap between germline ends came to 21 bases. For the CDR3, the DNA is TGCGCCAGCAGCCCTAGCGAGGCCCGAGGGCGGAATGAGCAGTTCTTC. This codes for CASSPSEARGRNEQFF. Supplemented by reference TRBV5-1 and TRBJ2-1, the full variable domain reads KAGVTQTPRYLIKTRGQQVTLSCSPISGHRSVSWYQQTPGQGLQFLFEYFSETQRNKGNFPGRFSGRQFSNSRSEMNVSTLELGDSALYLCASSPSEARGRNEQFFGPGTRLTVL.

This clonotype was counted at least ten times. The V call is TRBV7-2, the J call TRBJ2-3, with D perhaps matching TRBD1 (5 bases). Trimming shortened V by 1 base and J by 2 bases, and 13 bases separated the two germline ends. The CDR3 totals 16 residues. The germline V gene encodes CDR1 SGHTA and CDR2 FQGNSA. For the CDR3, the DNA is TGTGCCAGCAGCTTAGGACTGGGGCCTACCACAGATACGCAGTATTTT. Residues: CASSLGLGPTTDTQYF.